The sequence of this T cell receptor (beta chain) was determined in a study of T cell responses to AZD1222 COVID-19 vaccine. Here immunoSEQ multiplex PCR was the method, and the copy in TCRdb shows in-frame clones only, minus some. Here the sample spans 90,000 to 110,000 clones, approximately 86% being singletons. This receptor was obtained from an adult in good health. This material consisted of peripheral blood, taken on day 0 of MenACWY control vaccination.

The DNA for the CDR3 is TGTGCCAGTAGTATCGACAGGTCAGACTATGGCTACACCTTC. It translates to CASSIDRSDYGYTF. V is TRBV19 and J is TRBJ1-2, with TRBD1 as a possible D gene (6 bases). With 3 bases removed from V and 3 bases from J, the gap between germline ends came to 11 bases. The CDR3 loop spans 14 amino acids. Germline assignment: CDR1 LNHDA and CDR2 SQIVND (reference sequence).